Listed here is a single T cell receptor (beta chain). Its antigen is as yet unknown. PCR was run on genomic DNA. A primer set of 30 forward and 13 reverse primers amplified the CDR3. A single record per CDR3 protein comes from TCRdb applying MiXCR to the multiplex PCR reads. The data contain about 250,000 distinct CDR3 sequences, around 47% of them seen just once; the ten biggest clones take up approximately 15%. The germline V gene encodes CDR1 SGHTA and CDR2 FQGNSA. The CDR3 covers 17 residues. J lost 5 bases, V lost 2 bases, and 14 bases had no gene match. The source of the sample is a study of type 1 and type 2 diabetes patients. Study-level findings and limits: Between type 2 diabetes and control samples, V and J usage averaged about 0.97 correlation. In CD4+ and CD8+ T cells, type 2 diabetes diversity exceeded type 1.

Standard classification criteria confirmed type 1 or type 2 diabetes in all patients. Around 9.5 milliliters of peripheral blood were drawn from each donor. Sample: peripheral blood mononuclear cells (PBMCs). This sequence originates from a man younger than 35 with type 2 diabetes. The J gene is TRBJ2-7, the V gene TRBV7-2; TRBD1 aligns across 8 bases. The CDR3 loop is CASSLIPAGTGLNEQYF. The DNA for the CDR3 is TGTGCCAGCAGCTTAATCCCCGCCGGGACAGGCTTAAACGAGCAGTACTTC. Together with reference TRBV7-2 and TRBJ2-7, the CDR3 gives the full variable domain: GAGVSQSPSNKVTEKGKDVELRCDPISGHTALYWYRQSLGQGLEFLIYFQGNSAPDKSGLPSDRFSAERTGGSVSTLTIQRTQQEDSAVYLCASSLIPAGTGLNEQYFGPGTRLTVT.